This T cell receptor beta chain came from a study of shared clonotypes between healthy human individuals. General observations from the study: Although depth was large, rarefaction showed that sequencing of the sorted subsets was incomplete. Memory subsets generally showed lower estimated richness than naive subsets.

The investigators split CD4+ cells into a CD45RA+ naive subset and a CD45RA-negative memory subset. Trimming left V 8 bases short and J 7 bases short, with 15 bases between. This CDR3 has 13 amino acids. CDR1 MNHNY and CDR2 SVGAGI come from the germline V gene (reference sequence). Original data processing: There were no quality scores in the junction-only immunoSEQ sequences, so filtering differed. TCRdb's copy holds only in-frame clones and misses some; the assay was immunoSEQ multiplex PCR. V, J and clone size reflect that table, while D and trimming were determined from the DNA. This sample has about a million clones, with 60% to 80% found just once. For this clone: Its matching antigen is unknown.

The chain employs TRBV6-6 and TRBJ2-1; a weak D match, TRBD2 (5 bases). The clonotype originates from a man aged 18 to 29 in good health. Some clones in this sample may be carry-over from other donors' samples. Input material: memory CD4+ T cells from PBMCs. Specified subset: CD45RA-negative fraction. As DNA, the CDR3 is TGTGCCAGCTCCCCCCCTAGGAGGAATGAGCAGTTCTTC. Amino acids: CASSPPRRNEQFF.